Listed below are T cell receptor beta chains from one sample, sequenced in a study of T cells after posttransplantation cyclophosphamide. TCRdb keeps only in-frame clones here, not all; method: immunoSEQ multiplex PCR. Observed are roughly 8,000 clones, no singletons, with the top ten taking 10%. Material: PBMCs, obtained after allogeneic stem cell transplant with posttransplant cyclophosphamide. The receptor source for this set is a female patient aged 50-59 years who received an allogeneic stem cell transplant from a related donor, was CMV-positive, and had no GVHD. Some T cells may be supplied by the graft donor. Each CDR3 is given with its conserved first and last residue. A D gene is named only where the DNA matches it firmly. Where a row states a size, it is once, few, many or the class of an expanded clone; other rows omit it.

abundance	v_gene	j_gene	d_gene	CDR3aa	CDR3nt
many	TRBV9	TRBJ1-3	-	CASSVDLPGALSGNTIYF	TGTGCCAGCAGCGTAGATTTGCCAGGGGCCCTATCTGGAAACACCATATATTTT
many	TRBV19	TRBJ1-2	-	CASSIPSRANYGYTF	TGTGCCAGTAGTATTCCGAGCAGGGCTAACTATGGCTACACCTTC
many	TRBV6-2/TRBV6-3	TRBJ1-4	-	CASSDYGGPTNEKLFF	TGTGCCAGCAGTGACTACGGGGGGCCGACTAATGAAAAACTGTTTTTT
many	TRBV27	TRBJ2-7	TRBD1	CASSPLDRASYEQYF	TGTGCCAGCAGTCCTCTGGACAGGGCCTCCTACGAGCAGTACTTC
many	TRBV12-3/TRBV12-4	TRBJ2-1	TRBD2	CASSTPGLAYEQFF	TGTGCCAGCAGTACTCCGGGACTAGCGTATGAGCAGTTCTTC
many	TRBV2	TRBJ2-2	TRBD2	CASSRLAGNTGELFF	TGTGCCAGCAGTCGACTAGCGGGGAACACCGGGGAGCTGTTTTTT
many	TRBV29-1	TRBJ1-2	TRBD1	CSVPGQAWANYGYTF	TGCAGCGTTCCCGGACAGGCTTGGGCTAACTATGGCTACACCTTC
many	TRBV14	TRBJ1-1	TRBD1	CASSHNRGRIQAFF	TGTGCCAGCAGCCATAACAGGGGGCGCATTCAAGCTTTCTTT
medium-sized	TRBV2	TRBJ2-1	TRBD2	CASSEIAGETGEQFF	TGTGCCAGCAGTGAAATAGCGGGGGAGACGGGTGAGCAGTTCTTC
many	TRBV28	TRBJ2-7	TRBD2	CASSFPFSGRTYEQYF	TGTGCCAGCAGTTTCCCTTTTAGCGGGAGGACCTACGAGCAGTACTTC
many	TRBV5-1	TRBJ1-2	TRBD1	CASSVAGTGANGYTF	TGCGCCAGCAGCGTCGCCGGGACAGGGGCGAATGGCTACACCTTC
many	TRBV9	TRBJ1-1	-	CASSAFGGGSTEAFF	TGTGCCAGCAGCGCCTTCGGGGGGGGGAGCACTGAAGCTTTCTTT
few	TRBV2	TRBJ2-3	-	CASSLQGADTDTQYF	TGTGCCAGCAGCCTACAAGGGGCGGACACAGATACGCAGTATTTT
many	TRBV6-5	TRBJ1-1	-	CASSYSGSRNTEAFF	TGTGCCAGCAGTTACTCTGGCAGTCGGAACACTGAAGCTTTCTTT
many	TRBV27	TRBJ1-5	-	CASSERQTSNQPQHF	TGTGCCAGCAGTGAAAGACAGACTAGCAATCAGCCCCAGCATTTT
many	TRBV13	TRBJ2-3	-	CASSLRGTQYF	TGTGCCAGCAGCTTACGCGGTACGCAGTATTTT
many	TRBV7-7	TRBJ2-2	TRBD2	CASSSLTLAGGPSGELFF	TGTGCCAGCAGCTCCTTGACCCTAGCGGGAGGGCCGAGCGGGGAGCTGTTTTTT
many	TRBV9	TRBJ1-1	-	CASSVTAGGMMNTEAFF	TGTGCCAGCAGCGTAACGGCAGGAGGCATGATGAACACTGAAGCTTTCTTT
many	TRBV24-1	TRBJ1-1	-	CATSPRGQGPGTEAFF	TGTGCCACCAGTCCTCGGGGCCAGGGGCCAGGAACTGAAGCTTTCTTT
medium-sized	TRBV6-6	TRBJ1-1	-	CASSYSVDRLNTEAFF	TGTGCCAGCAGTTACTCAGTCGACAGGCTCAACACTGAAGCTTTCTTT
many	TRBV12-3/TRBV12-4	TRBJ2-7	TRBD2	CASTTTSGALRQYF	TGTGCCAGCACCACGACTAGCGGGGCCCTCCGTCAGTACTTC
many	TRBV5-1	TRBJ1-2	-	CASSLGALRAHYGYTF	TGCGCCAGCAGCTTGGGCGCCCTCAGGGCCCACTATGGCTACACCTTC
many	TRBV7-9	TRBJ2-1	-	CASSLASRVQEQFF	TGTGCCAGCAGCTTAGCATCCAGGGTGCAAGAGCAGTTCTTC
medium-sized	TRBV27	TRBJ2-1	-	CASSPEGGLNYNEQFF	TGTGCCAGCAGTCCCGAAGGGGGTCTGAACTACAATGAGCAGTTCTTC
many	TRBV12-3/TRBV12-4	TRBJ2-1	TRBD2	CASKQLAGGRDEQFF	TGTGCCAGCAAGCAACTAGCGGGAGGGAGGGATGAGCAGTTCTTC
many	TRBV6-1	TRBJ2-5	-	CASSEVRAPETQYF	TGTGCCAGCAGTGAGGTTAGGGCTCCAGAGACCCAGTACTTC
many	TRBV7-6	TRBJ2-7	TRBD1	CASSSNRGTYEQYF	TGTGCCAGCAGCTCTAACAGGGGTACCTACGAGCAGTACTTC
many	TRBV7-3	TRBJ2-3	-	CASSLAHGLNPSTDTQYF	TGTGCCAGCAGCTTAGCCCACGGACTAAACCCTAGCACAGATACGCAGTATTTT
many	TRBV19	TRBJ2-2	TRBD1	CASRTGWDTGELFF	TGTGCCAGTCGGACAGGGTGGGACACCGGGGAGCTGTTTTTT
many	TRBV9	TRBJ2-1	-	CASSVTASSYNEQFF	TGTGCCAGCAGCGTAACTGCGAGCTCCTACAATGAGCAGTTCTTC
many	TRBV5-1	TRBJ1-2	-	CASSFSPGNSYGYTF	TGCGCCAGCAGCTTTTCCCCAGGGAATTCCTATGGCTACACCTTC
few	TRBV7-2	TRBJ2-5	-	CASSLSTGALGETQYF	TGTGCCAGCAGCTTATCGACAGGCGCTTTGGGAGAGACCCAGTACTTC
many	TRBV18	TRBJ2-4	-	CASSEVLNAKNIQYF	TGTGCCAGCTCAGAGGTTTTAAATGCCAAAAACATTCAGTACTTC
many	TRBV6-4	TRBJ1-2	-	CASSAQGGYTF	TGTGCCAGCAGCGCCCAGGGGGGCTACACCTTC
many	TRBV11-3	TRBJ2-3	TRBD2	CASSSMTSGRADTQYF	TGTGCCAGCAGCTCAATGACTAGCGGGAGGGCAGATACGCAGTATTTT
-	TRBV9	TRBJ2-3	-	CASSVEDSRTDTQYF	TGTGCCAGCAGCGTTGAGGACAGCCGCACAGATACGCAGTATTTT
many	TRBV5-6	TRBJ1-5	TRBD1	CASSLGPGGEAQHF	TGTGCCAGCAGCTTGGGTCCAGGGGGTGAAGCCCAGCATTTT
many	TRBV5-1	TRBJ2-1	TRBD2	CASSLIAGKENEQFF	TGCGCCAGCAGCTTGATAGCGGGAAAGGAGAATGAGCAGTTCTTC
many	TRBV19	TRBJ2-1	TRBD2	CASSISGHSSYNEQFF	TGTGCCAGTAGTATTAGCGGGCATAGCTCCTACAATGAGCAGTTCTTC
medium-sized	TRBV7-9	TRBJ1-1	-	CATDRVGQPGTEAFF	TGTGCCACCGACCGGGTGGGGCAGCCGGGCACTGAAGCTTTCTTT
many	TRBV18	TRBJ1-2	TRBD1	CASSPSEDRGGYTF	TGTGCCAGCTCACCAAGCGAGGACAGGGGTGGCTACACCTTC
many	TRBV7-2	TRBJ2-7	TRBD1	CASSRQGAGGYEQYF	TGTGCCAGCAGCCGACAGGGGGCAGGGGGCTACGAGCAGTACTTC
many	TRBV12-3/TRBV12-4	TRBJ2-1	-	CASTIPSRGSYNEQFF	TGTGCCAGCACCATCCCCTCGAGGGGATCCTACAATGAGCAGTTCTTC
many	TRBV2	TRBJ1-1	-	CASWGETNTEAFF	TGTGCCAGTTGGGGGGAAACGAACACTGAAGCTTTCTTT
few	TRBV11-2	TRBJ2-4	-	CASGALWGPKNIQYF	TGTGCCAGCGGGGCCTTGTGGGGCCCCAAAAACATTCAGTACTTC
many	TRBV27	TRBJ2-5	-	CASSFEGETQYF	TGTGCCAGCAGTTTCGAGGGAGAGACCCAGTACTTC
many	TRBV30	TRBJ1-5	TRBD1	CAWSRGPYESNQPQHF	TGTGCCTGGAGCAGGGGGCCGTATGAGAGCAATCAGCCCCAGCATTTT
many	TRBV12-3/TRBV12-4	TRBJ2-2	TRBD1	CASGRGTGELFF	TGTGCATCTGGCAGGGGGACCGGGGAGCTGTTTTTT
many	TRBV2	TRBJ2-3	TRBD1	CASRQGLRTDTQYF	TGTGCCAGCAGACAGGGGCTGAGGACAGATACGCAGTATTTT
many	TRBV7-2	TRBJ2-5	TRBD2	CASSKFRTSGRGRGETQYF	TGTGCCAGCAGCAAATTTAGGACTAGCGGGAGGGGGAGGGGAGAGACCCAGTACTTC
many	TRBV7-9	TRBJ1-1	-	CASSQRVMNTEAFF	TGTGCCAGCAGCCAAAGGGTAATGAACACTGAAGCTTTCTTT